The 29 T cell receptor beta chains in this list originate from one sample, sequenced in a study of response to subunit inactivated influenza vaccine. TCRdb analysed the RT-PCR reads with MiXCR anew, one entry per CDR3 protein. The sample has under 500,000 distinct CDR3 sequences; approximately 9.9% are singletons. This specimen consisted of PBMCs from blood, obtained about 40 days after vaccination. Receptors were obtained from a man in his forties or fifties who received an inactivated influenza vaccine.

This clonotype was counted only a few times. The chain carries TRBV12-3 or TRBV12-4 and TRBJ2-1, with 11 bases that match TRBD2. J gave up 8 bases and V 6 bases, and 9 bases lay outside the gene matches. CDR3 length: 15 amino acids. CDR3 loop: CASSISGGASHEQFF. CDR3 nucleotides: TGTGCCAGCAGCATTAGCGGGGGGGCCTCTCATGAGCAGTTCTTC.

The chain carries TRBV5-3 and TRBJ1-1; D perhaps matches TRBD1 (5 bases). TRBV5-3 is annotated as an ORF whose role is uncertain. The CDR3 length is 15 residues. Trimming removed 6 bases from V and 1 base from J, with 16 bases in between. The CDR3 DNA sequence: TGTGCCAGAAATCCTACCAGGGATTGGAACACTGAAGCTTTCTTT. Protein: CARNPTRDWNTEAFF.

In its sample, this clonotype was seen a few times. J is TRBJ2-7 and V is TRBV10-3; D call uncertain. V shed 4 bases and J shed 2 bases, with 3 bases lying between them. The CDR3 spans 11 residues. Germline-derived CDR1 and CDR2 are ENHRY and SYGVKD. CDR3: CAISGAYEQYF. The CDR3 DNA is TGTGCCATCAGTGGGGCCTACGAGCAGTACTTC.

In its sample, this clonotype was seen many times. J is TRBJ2-1 and V is TRBV10-3, with TRBD2 identical over 8 bases. The germline V gene encodes CDR1 ENHRY and CDR2 SYGVKD. With V trimmed by 7 bases and J by 7 bases, 6 bases remained unmatched. CDR3 length equals 13 residues. CDR3 region: CAINGGRRNEQFF. CDR3 coding DNA: TGTGCCATCAATGGCGGGAGGCGAAATGAGCAGTTCTTC.

V and J are TRBV20-1 and TRBJ1-1; 7 bases align to TRBD1. The CDR3 contains 12 residues. Trimming took 4 bases from V and 8 from J; bases not matched to a gene: 7. Germline values: CDR1 DFQATT, CDR2 SNEGSKA (reference sequence). The CDR3 nucleotides read TGCAGTGCTAAAAAAGGGGGCAGGGAAGCTTTCTTT. Protein sequence: CSAKKGGREAFF.

This clonotype was seen ten or more times. V and J are TRBV7-9 and TRBJ1-3; tentatively, D is TRBD1 (6 bases). Looked up from germline, CDR1 is SEHNR and CDR2 is FQNEAQ (reference sequence). The V gene lost 2 bases and the J gene lost 2 bases, with 10 bases spanning the gap. The CDR3 runs to 15 residues. The CDR3 DNA reads TGTGCCAGCAGCTTACTTGAGGGGGCTGGAAACACCATATATTTT. Translating it yields CASSLLEGAGNTIYF.

The V call is TRBV6-5, the J call TRBJ2-7, with D unclear. Germline assignment: CDR1 MNHEY and CDR2 SVGAGI. This CDR3 region has 19 residues. The germline V and J ends were trimmed by 3 bases and 5 bases, with 29 bases remaining between them. The CDR3 reads CASSYLGFGLARKPDEQYF. In DNA, the CDR3 is TGTGCCAGCAGTTATCTGGGCTTTGGGCTGGCGCGTAAGCCAGACGAGCAGTACTTC.

The chain links TRBV15 to TRBJ2-3; TRBD2 might be the D (6 bases). Trimming cost V 1 base and J 3 bases, with 11 bases left between them. Germline CDR1 LNHNV, CDR2 YYDKDF (reference sequence). The CDR3 runs 15 residues. The CDR3 sequence: CATSRGTKETDTQYF. CDR3 nucleotide sequence: TGTGCCACCAGCAGAGGGACTAAGGAAACAGATACGCAGTATTTT.

In its sample, this clonotype was seen a few times. The V and J genes are TRBV6-2 or TRBV6-3 and TRBJ2-7, with 7 bases aligning to TRBD1. Germline loops: CDR1 MNHEY, CDR2 SVGEGT. The ends lost 5 bases at V and 7 bases at J; junction bases unmatched: 14. This CDR3 region has 15 residues. The CDR3 reads CASSRHATGSGEQYF. The CDR3 coding sequence is TGTGCCAGCAGTCGACACGCGACAGGGTCGGGAGAGCAGTACTTC.

This clonotype was observed a handful of times. The rearrangement uses TRBV9 and TRBJ2-1; D tentatively fits TRBD1 or TRBD2 (6 bases each). Per the germline V gene, CDR1 is SGDLS and CDR2 is YYNGEE. The CDR3 is 17 amino acids. The V end was cut by 0 bases, the J end by 8 bases, with 21 bases between. The CDR3 loop reads CASSVVGSGAKGDEQFF. CDR3 nucleotides: TGTGCCAGCAGCGTAGTCGGTAGCGGAGCAAAGGGGGATGAGCAGTTCTTC.

The chain carries TRBV6-2 or TRBV6-3 and TRBJ2-7, with 10 positions matching TRBD2. Germline CDR1 MNHEY, CDR2 SVGEGT. V lost 2 bases, J lost 3 bases, and 4 bases stayed unmatched. The CDR3 sequence is 15 residues long. CDR3 in DNA: TGTGCCAGCAGTTACGAACTAGCGGGGATCTACGAGCAGTACTTC. Its protein product is CASSYELAGIYEQYF.

This clonotype has a count of ten or more. Germline is not matched at one junction end, which may reflect a read error. The rearrangement links TRBV12-3 or TRBV12-4 to TRBJ1-5, with D possibly matching TRBD1 (5 bases). This CDR3 has 14 amino acids. The DNA of the CDR3 is TGCGCCAGCAGCTTAAGGGGAGGTAATCAGCCCCAGCATTTT. Its translation is CASSLRGGNQPQHF.

This clonotype was seen repeatedly, ten times or more. The chain employs TRBV5-4 and TRBJ2-1, with 15 nucleotides matching TRBD2. J gave up 7 bases and V 5 bases, and 4 bases lay outside the gene matches. The CDR3 loop spans 15 amino acids. Germline loops: CDR1 SGHNT, CDR2 YYREEE (reference sequence). In DNA form, the CDR3 reads TGTGCCAGCAGTTCTGGACTAGCGGGAGGGAATGAGCAGTTCTTC. It codes for CASSSGLAGGNEQFF.

This clonotype was seen at least ten times. V and J are TRBV9 and TRBJ1-5, with 9 bases identical to TRBD1. Germline V gene lookup returns CDR1 SGDLS and CDR2 YYNGEE. This CDR3 region has 15 residues. The trim removed 0 bases at V and 6 bases at J, leaving 4 bases unmatched. CDR3: CASSVDSGQGQPQHF. The CDR3 region has the DNA TGTGCCAGCAGCGTAGATTCGGGACAGGGTCAGCCCCAGCATTTT.

This clonotype was found a few times. The chain recombines TRBV12-3 or TRBV12-4 with TRBJ2-2, with D perhaps matching TRBD1 or TRBD2 (6 bases each). This CDR3 spans 16 amino acids. V lost 1 base and J 6 bases, leaving 15 bases between the germline ends. The CDR3 bases are TGTGCCAGCAGTTTAGGGGGGGCAGGGTTCGCCGGGGAGCTGTTTTTT. Its protein is CASSLGGAGFAGELFF.

In this sample, this clonotype turned up many times. This chain uses TRBV12-3 or TRBV12-4 with TRBJ2-3, with D tentatively TRBD1 or TRBD2 (7 bases each). The CDR3 is made up of 14 amino acids. Trimming took off 6 bases at V and 2 bases at J, with 12 bases between the two ends. CDR3 nucleotide sequence: TGTGCCAGCAGCGGGGGGACAGTCACAGATACGCAGTATTTT. It yields the protein CASSGGTVTDTQYF.

This clonotype was counted only a few times. The chain combines TRBV4-2 with TRBJ2-2; the match to TRBD2 covers 15 bases. V shed 4 bases and J 3 bases; nucleotides not matched to a gene: 3. From germline, CDR1 is LGHNA and CDR2 YNFKEQ. CDR3 length equals 17 residues. CDR3 DNA sequence: TGTGCCAGCAGCCCGAGGACTAGCGGGGGGGACACCGGGGAGCTGTTTTTT. It translates to CASSPRTSGGDTGELFF.

J is TRBJ2-5 and V is TRBV4-2; 8 positions agree with TRBD2. In germline, CDR1 is LGHNA, CDR2 YNFKEQ. V shed 0 bases and J 5 bases; nucleotides not matched to a gene: 5. The CDR3 contains 15 residues. In DNA, the CDR3 is TGTGCCAGCAGCCAAGAGTTAGCGGGACACGAGACCCAGTACTTC. It yields the protein CASSQELAGHETQYF.

Many counts were recorded for this clonotype. The chain links TRBV12-3 or TRBV12-4 to TRBJ1-5; D is unclear. V was pared by 3 bases and J by 6 bases, with 9 bases between. The CDR3 consists of 13 residues. The CDR3 bases are TGTGCCAGCAGTTTTTCCCGAAGTCAGCCCCAGCATTTT. Residues: CASSFSRSQPQHF.

This clonotype was recorded at least ten times. This chain connects TRBV4-3 to TRBJ2-1; D not certain. CDR1 is LGHNA and CDR2 is YSLEER in the germline V gene. The CDR3 length is 15 residues. V lost 0 bases and J lost 5, with 11 bases in between. The DNA of the CDR3 is TGCGCCAGCAGCCAAGAGGTGACTCTGAACAATGAGCAGTTCTTC. Its protein product is CASSQEVTLNNEQFF.

This clonotype has only a few counts. The chain links TRBV11-2 to TRBJ2-7, with 9 bases matching TRBD1. V lost 5 bases and J lost 3; bases outside the gene matches: 11. Germline V gene data show CDR1 as SGHAT and CDR2 as FQNNGV. This CDR3 has 16 amino acids. CDR3 nucleotides: TGTGCCAGCAGCCCCGGGACAGGGATTTGGGGCTACGAGCAGTACTTC. Its protein product is CASSPGTGIWGYEQYF.

This clonotype was counted only a few times. J is TRBJ2-1 and V is TRBV7-8, with 7 positions matching TRBD2. After removal of 4 bases from V and 8 bases from J, the junction contained 5 bases not matched to a gene. Germline-derived CDR1 and CDR2 are SGHVS and FQNEAQ. The CDR3 contains 13 residues. CDR3 residues: CASSYLGRDEQFF. Written as DNA, the CDR3 is TGTGCCAGCAGCTACCTGGGGAGGGATGAGCAGTTCTTC.

The chain joins TRBV19 to TRBJ1-5; the match to TRBD1 covers 7 bases. Germline CDR1 LNHDA, CDR2 SQIVND (reference sequence). This CDR3 has 16 residues. J lost 2 bases, V lost 1 base, and 5 bases had no gene match. CDR3 residues: CASSIAQGNRNQPQHF. CDR3 bases: TGTGCCAGTAGTATAGCACAGGGGAACCGCAATCAGCCCCAGCATTTT.

This clonotype showed up just a few times. The chain recombines TRBV7-6 with TRBJ2-1, with 8 bases matching TRBD1. Losses at the gene ends were 2 bases for V and 1 base for J; bases not matched to a gene: 10. Germline V gene lookup returns CDR1 SGHVS and CDR2 FNYEAQ. The CDR3 spans 18 residues. CDR3 region: CASSLSWTGIGSYNEQFF. Here the CDR3 DNA reads TGTGCCAGCAGCTTAAGTTGGACAGGGATCGGTTCCTACAATGAGCAGTTCTTC.

This clonotype occurred a few times. This sequence joins TRBV2 and TRBJ2-4; TRBD1 or TRBD2 may be the D gene (5 bases each). The CDR3 totals 16 residues. V was shortened by 6 bases and J by 1 base, with 16 bases between the two germline ends. The germline V gene encodes CDR1 SNHLY and CDR2 FYNNEI. CDR3 region: CASRRDGAVAKNIQYF. The CDR3 DNA reads as TGTGCCAGCAGACGGGACGGTGCGGTGGCCAAAAACATTCAGTACTTC.

The chain combines TRBV5-1 with TRBJ2-5; 7 nucleotides match TRBD2. Trimming removed 3 bases from V and 1 base from J; junction bases left unmatched: 9. The CDR3 is made up of 16 amino acids. The germline gives CDR1 SGHRS, CDR2 YFSETQ. DNA of the CDR3: TGCGCCAGCAGCTCGGCGGGGGATACCTCCCAAGAGACCCAGTACTTC. Protein: CASSSAGDTSQETQYF. The complete variable domain, with remaining parts taken from reference TRBV5-1 and TRBJ2-5, reads KAGVTQTPRYLIKTRGQQVTLSCSPISGHRSVSWYQQTPGQGLQFLFEYFSETQRNKGNFPGRFSGRQFSNSRSEMNVSTLELGDSALYLCASSSAGDTSQETQYFGPGTRLLVL.

The CDR3 DNA is TGTGCCTGGAGTGTAAGGGTCGAGCAGTACTTC. Encoded protein: CAWSVRVEQYF. The V gene is TRBV30, the J gene TRBJ2-7; no reliable D call. Germline V gives CDR1 GTSNPN, CDR2 SVGIG (reference sequence). The germline V and J ends were trimmed by 0 bases and 6 bases, with 6 bases remaining between them. The CDR3 is made up of 11 amino acids.

This clonotype turned up a few times. The J gene is TRBJ2-1, the V gene TRBV24-1; unclear D gene. Germline CDR1 KGHDR, CDR2 SFDVKD. Trimming removed 4 bases at V and 0 bases at J, with 18 bases between. There are 18 residues in the CDR3. CDR3 bases: TGTGCCACCAGTGACCCCGTAGCTGCGTCGAGCTCCTACAATGAGCAGTTCTTC. It codes for CATSDPVAASSSYNEQFF.

CDR3 bases: TGTGCCAGCTCTCCCCCAGGGAGGGGCACCGGGGAGCTGTTTTTT. Its protein product is CASSPPGRGTGELFF. This chain uses TRBV25-1 with TRBJ2-2, with 7 bases fitting TRBD2. Germline V gene lookup returns CDR1 MGHDK and CDR2 SYGVNS. With 8 bases clipped from V and 4 bases from J, the junction kept 10 bases outside the gene matches. This CDR3 is built from 15 residues.